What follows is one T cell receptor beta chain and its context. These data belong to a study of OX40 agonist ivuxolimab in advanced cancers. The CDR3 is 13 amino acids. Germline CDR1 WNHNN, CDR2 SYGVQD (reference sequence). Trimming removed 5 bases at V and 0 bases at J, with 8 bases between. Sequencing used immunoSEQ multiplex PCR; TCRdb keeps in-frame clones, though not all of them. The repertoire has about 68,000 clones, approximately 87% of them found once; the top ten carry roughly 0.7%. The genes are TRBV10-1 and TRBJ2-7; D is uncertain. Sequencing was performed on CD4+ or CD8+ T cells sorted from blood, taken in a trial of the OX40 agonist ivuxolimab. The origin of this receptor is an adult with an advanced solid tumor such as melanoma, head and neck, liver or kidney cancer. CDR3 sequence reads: CASSLQLSYEQYF. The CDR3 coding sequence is TGCGCCAGCAGTTTACAGCTCTCCTACGAGCAGTACTTC.